Presented here are 10 T cell receptor beta chains from one specimen sequenced in a study of early T cells in non-severe SARS-CoV-2 infection. TCRdb reprocessed the 5' RACE reads with MiXCR, giving one entry per CDR3 protein. The data contain 46,000 or so distinct CDR3 sequences, less than 8.5% of them singletons. Sequenced material: whole blood. These receptors originate from an adult who was a healthcare worker with PCR-confirmed SARS-CoV-2 infection or an uninfected control (not recorded which).

This clonotype was observed at least ten times. The chain recombines TRBV20-1 with TRBJ2-1, with 7 bases identical to TRBD2. Germline V gene sequence: CDR1 DFQATT, CDR2 SNEGSKA (reference sequence). This CDR3 is built from 15 residues. The trim removed 0 bases at V and 4 bases at J, leaving 6 bases unmatched. DNA for the CDR3: TGCAGTGCTAGAGATCCCGGCGGGGGTTACAATGAGCAGTTCTTC. It is translated as CSARDPGGGYNEQFF.

This clonotype was recorded a few times. The CDR3 sequence: CASSLIPGSYEQYF. Written as DNA, the CDR3 is TGTGCCAGCAGCCTAATTCCGGGGTCTTACGAGCAGTACTTC. The genes are TRBV7-9 and TRBJ2-7; a possible D gene is TRBD2 (5 bases). V dropped 5 bases and J dropped 4 bases, with 15 bases sitting between them. Per the germline V gene, CDR1 is SEHNR and CDR2 is FQNEAQ (reference sequence). CDR3 length: 14 residues.

The sample holds many counts of this clonotype. The chain links TRBV24-1 to TRBJ1-4; no firm D call. The germline V gene encodes CDR1 KGHDR and CDR2 SFDVKD. The CDR3 has 12 amino acids. The germline V and J ends were trimmed by 4 bases and 8 bases, with 7 bases remaining between them. The CDR3 region has the DNA TGTGCCACCAGTGACCCCTACGAAAAACTGTTTTTT. Translation: CATSDPYEKLFF.

This clonotype was counted at least ten times. V gene TRBV15 combines with J gene TRBJ1-4, with unresolved D. The CDR3 is made up of 15 amino acids. Germline loops: CDR1 LNHNV, CDR2 YYDKDF (reference sequence). V was shortened by 3 bases and J by 5 bases, with 13 bases between the two germline ends. Here the CDR3 DNA reads TGTGCCACCAGCAGGCCCAGGACGGAAAATGAAAAACTGTTTTTT. It translates to CATSRPRTENEKLFF. Looking up the rest from reference TRBV15 and TRBJ1-4 gives the full variable domain: DAMVIQNPRYQVTQFGKPVTLSCSQTLNHNVMYWYQQKSSQAPKLLFHYYDKDFNNEADTPDNFQSRRPNTSFCFLDIRSPGLGDTAMYLCATSRPRTENEKLFFGSGTQLSVL.

V gene TRBV28 combines with J gene TRBJ2-3, with 12 bases lining up with TRBD1. V shed 5 bases and J 7 bases; nucleotides not matched to a gene: 13. CDR3 length: 17 amino acids. CDR1 is MDHEN and CDR2 is SYDVKM in the germline V gene. The CDR3 spells CASSTPGQGATFYTQYF. The CDR3 DNA follows: TGTGCCAGCAGTACTCCGGGACAGGGGGCGACGTTTTATACGCAGTATTTT.

CDR3 coding DNA: TGTGCCAGCAGTTTACAGGGAGACCAGCCCCAGCATTTT. It codes for CASSLQGDQPQHF. V gene TRBV6-6 combines with J gene TRBJ1-5; a possible D gene is TRBD1 (6 bases). V lost 4 bases and J lost 7, with 11 bases in between. CDR3 length: 13 amino acids. Germline V gene data show CDR1 as MNHNY and CDR2 as SVGAGI (reference sequence).

This rearrangement joins TRBV28 to TRBJ2-3, with 10 bases aligning to TRBD1. CDR1 is MDHEN, CDR2 SYDVKM, per germline. The CDR3 consists of 13 residues. J gave up 3 bases and V 11 bases, and 5 bases lay outside the gene matches. The CDR3 nucleotides are TGTGCCGGAGGGACAGGGGTGACAGATACGCAGTATTTT. It yields the protein CAGGTGVTDTQYF.

The chain couples TRBV18 to TRBJ2-7; no definite D call. V gave up 6 bases and J gave up 4 bases, with 7 bases separating them. CDR3 length: 11 residues. Germline CDR1 reads KGHSH; CDR2 reads LQKENI. In nucleotides, the CDR3 is TGTGCCAGCTCCAACTCGTACGAGCAGTACTTC. Protein: CASSNSYEQYF.

The chain couples TRBV3-1 to TRBJ2-5, with 9 bases fitting TRBD2. Germline V gives CDR1 LGHDT, CDR2 YNNKEL (reference sequence). The CDR3 spans 16 residues. Unmatched junction bases numbered 8, after V lost 2 bases and J lost 4 bases. The CDR3 is CASSQISRLAVETQYF. The CDR3 bases are TGTGCCAGCAGCCAAATTTCTCGACTAGCGGTAGAGACCCAGTACTTC.

This clonotype occurred a few times. V is TRBV24-1 and J is TRBJ1-1, with D unclear. The V end lost 0 bases, the J end lost 1 base, and 17 bases lay between the germline ends. CDR1 is KGHDR, CDR2 SFDVKD, per germline. The CDR3 sequence is 18 residues long. The CDR3 sequence: CATSDLREEEKGNTEAFF. The CDR3 DNA reads TGTGCCACCAGTGATTTGCGGGAGGAAGAGAAGGGGAACACTGAAGCTTTCTTT.